This T cell receptor beta chain was captured by sequencing in a study of T cell responses to AZD1222 COVID-19 vaccine. Data came from immunoSEQ multiplex PCR; TCRdb stores just in-frame clones and leaves some out. Counted here are roughly 120,000 clones, 90% to 95% occurring once; the ten biggest clones make up 2.5% to 3%. The ends were cut back, 2 bases at V and 5 bases at J, with 6 bases in the middle. This CDR3 has 12 residues. Germline V gene data show CDR1 as MNHNS and CDR2 as SASEGT. The source is an adult in good health. The chain uses TRBV6-1 and TRBJ1-2, with no clear D. Material: peripheral blood, obtained on day 0 of AZD1222 vaccination. CDR3 sequence (DNA): TGTGCCAGCAGTGAAACGAGTTATGGCTACACCTTC. Translation: CASSETSYGYTF.